Presented here are 30 T cell receptor beta chains from one specimen sequenced in a study of beta chain features in type 1 diabetes. Expressed TCRB transcripts got sequenced, as all isolated RNA was reverse transcribed. TCRdb's table, derived via immunoSEQ multiplex PCR, lists solely in-frame clones and lacks some. The table shows around 330,000 clones, with approximately 9.9% occurring only once. Sequencing input: naive CD4+ T cells from blood. All receptors come from a woman aged 25-40 years in good health.

This clone has just a few counts. V usage is TRBV19 and J usage is TRBJ2-2; 7 bases align to TRBD1. This CDR3 is 15 amino acids long. Germline CDR1 and CDR2: LNHDA and SQIVND (reference sequence). V shed 3 bases, J shed 5 bases, and the junction held 6 bases outside the gene matches. CDR3 bases: TGTGCCAGTAGTATCACAGGGGAGAAAACCGGGGAGCTGTTTTTT. Translation: CASSITGEKTGELFF. Together with reference TRBV19 and TRBJ2-2, the CDR3 gives the full variable domain: DGGITQSPKYLFRKEGQNVTLSCEQNLNHDAMYWYRQDPGQGLRLIYYSQIVNDFQKGDIAEGYSVSREKKESFPLTVTSAQKNPTAFYLCASSITGEKTGELFFGEGSRLTVL.

A few counts support this clone. The J gene is TRBJ1-4, the V gene TRBV7-2; TRBD1 aligns across 7 bases. The CDR3 loop spans 15 amino acids. Trimming at V came to 5 bases and at J to 8 bases, leaving 11 bases not matched to a gene. CDR1 SGHTA and CDR2 FQGNSA come from the germline V gene. The CDR3 bases are TGTGCCAGCAGCCCTAGACAGGGCGGGAAAGAAAAACTGTTTTTT. Translating it yields CASSPRQGGKEKLFF. The complete variable domain, with remaining parts taken from reference TRBV7-2 and TRBJ1-4, reads GAGVSQSPSNKVTEKGKDVELRCDPISGHTALYWYRQSLGQGLEFLIYFQGNSAPDKSGLPSDRFSAERTGGSVSTLTIQRTQQEDSAVYLCASSPRQGGKEKLFFGSGTQLSVL.

In its sample, this clone was seen a few times. The V call is TRBV19, the J call TRBJ2-5, with unresolved D. The CDR3 runs 13 residues. Trimming left V 3 bases short and J 2 bases short, with 7 bases between. From germline, CDR1 is LNHDA and CDR2 SQIVND (reference sequence). The CDR3 protein is CASSIRRQETQYF. The CDR3, as DNA: TGTGCCAGTAGTATCCGGAGACAAGAGACCCAGTACTTC.

The chain is built from TRBV10-3 and TRBJ2-1; 11 bases are a match to TRBD1. CDR3 length: 15 residues. Germline V gene sequence: CDR1 ENHRY, CDR2 SYGVKD. Unmatched junction bases numbered 0, after V lost 4 bases and J lost 1 base. CDR3 residues: CAISGDRGSYNEQFF. In DNA, the CDR3 is TGTGCCATCAGTGGGGACAGGGGGTCCTACAATGAGCAGTTCTTC.

V and J are TRBV19 and TRBJ1-5, with a weak D call TRBD1 (6 bases). Germline CDR1 and CDR2: LNHDA and SQIVND (reference sequence). The CDR3 consists of 17 residues. V dropped 5 bases and J dropped 3 bases, with 20 bases sitting between them. The CDR3 DNA is TGTGCCAGTAGTCGTTTGGGGGGGCTCGTCGACAATCAGCCCCAGCATTTT. Translated, it gives CASSRLGGLVDNQPQHF.

V usage is TRBV28 and J usage is TRBJ1-2; possible D gene TRBD1, 5 bases. Germline lookup yields CDR1 MDHEN and CDR2 SYDVKM. V was shortened by 4 bases and J by 8 bases, with 14 bases between the two germline ends. This CDR3 is 13 amino acids long. The CDR3, as DNA: TGTGCCAGCAGTTCACCAGGGCTAGGAGGCTACACCTTC. Translation: CASSSPGLGGYTF.

The V call is TRBV4-2, the J call TRBJ2-5; the D gene is possibly TRBD2 (5 bases). The CDR3 has 16 amino acids. CDR1 and CDR2 from the germline V gene are LGHNA and YNFKEQ. The V and J ends lost 3 bases and 1 base respectively, with 15 bases between them. CDR3 DNA sequence: TGTGCCAGCAGCCACGAGGGCCCAGGATCCCAAGAGACCCAGTACTTC. Translating gives CASSHEGPGSQETQYF.

The sample holds a few counts of this clone. The chain combines TRBV4-2 with TRBJ2-7; 8 bases are shared with TRBD2. This CDR3 comprises 16 residues. With V trimmed by 0 bases and J by 6 bases, 10 bases remained unmatched. Germline assignment: CDR1 LGHNA and CDR2 YNFKEQ. The CDR3 region has the DNA TGTGCCAGCAGCCAAGAAGGCGGGAGGACCCTCCGCGAGCAGTACTTC. Residues: CASSQEGGRTLREQYF.

The chain links TRBV7-9 to TRBJ2-1; no definite D call. The CDR3 covers 12 residues. Trimming cost V 2 bases and J 6 bases, with 5 bases left between them. The germline V gene has CDR1 SEHNR and CDR2 FQNEAQ (reference sequence). The chain's CDR3 is CASSLSLNEQFF. The DNA of the CDR3 is TGTGCCAGCAGCTTATCCCTCAATGAGCAGTTCTTC.

In this sample, this clone turned up a few times. J is TRBJ2-6 and V is TRBV18; 10 nucleotides match TRBD1. The trim removed 3 bases at V and 0 bases at J, leaving 2 bases unmatched. Looked up from germline, CDR1 is KGHSH and CDR2 is LQKENI. The CDR3 covers 17 residues. CDR3 DNA: TGTGCCAGCTCACCCGGGACAGGGGACTCTGGGGCCAACGTCCTGACTTTC. It translates to CASSPGTGDSGANVLTF.

V usage is TRBV5-1 and J usage is TRBJ2-3; 7 positions match TRBD2. Germline V lookup: CDR1 SGHRS, CDR2 YFSETQ. Trimming removed 0 bases from V and 4 bases from J; junction bases left unmatched: 5. This CDR3 has 15 residues. Here the CDR3 DNA reads TGCGCCAGCAGCTTGGGGGGAGGGAGCGCAGATACGCAGTATTTT. Encoded protein: CASSLGGGSADTQYF.

CDR3 sequence reads: CAISDRQVQDEQFF. The CDR3, as DNA: TGTGCCATCAGCGACAGACAGGTACAGGATGAGCAGTTCTTC. The V and J genes are TRBV10-3 and TRBJ2-1; the D gene is possibly TRBD1 (6 bases). V lost 6 bases and J 8 bases, leaving 17 bases between the germline ends. The CDR3 sequence is 14 residues long. CDR1 is ENHRY and CDR2 is SYGVKD in the germline V gene.

This clone was counted only a few times. This chain joins TRBV28 and TRBJ2-5; TRBD1 is a possible D gene (5 bases). The V gene lost 6 bases and the J gene lost 3 bases, with 11 bases spanning the gap. This CDR3 has 13 amino acids. The V gene's germline CDR1 is MDHEN and CDR2 SYDVKM. The CDR3 reads CASRTRQKETQYF. The CDR3 DNA follows: TGTGCCAGCAGAACCCGACAGAAAGAGACCCAGTACTTC.

The V call is TRBV19, the J call TRBJ2-2; TRBD1 matches at 11 bases. J was trimmed by 6 bases and V by 5 bases; bases with no gene match: 8. Germline-derived CDR1 and CDR2 are LNHDA and SQIVND (reference sequence). This CDR3 comprises 16 residues. CDR3 DNA: TGTGCCAGTAGTCTCAGGACAGGGGGCGTAGCCGGGGAGCTGTTTTTT. Translated: CASSLRTGGVAGELFF. Using reference TRBV19 and TRBJ2-2 for the parts outside the CDR3, the full variable domain is DGGITQSPKYLFRKEGQNVTLSCEQNLNHDAMYWYRQDPGQGLRLIYYSQIVNDFQKGDIAEGYSVSREKKESFPLTVTSAQKNPTAFYLCASSLRTGGVAGELFFGEGSRLTVL.

This clone was seen a few times. The genes are TRBV19 and TRBJ2-3; a weak D match, TRBD2 (6 bases). The CDR3 is 14 amino acids. CDR1 LNHDA and CDR2 SQIVND come from the germline V gene (reference sequence). V gave up 3 bases and J gave up 2 bases, with 9 bases separating them. This CDR3 is CASSMRGNTDTQYF. The CDR3 DNA reads TGTGCCAGTAGTATGCGGGGAAACACAGATACGCAGTATTTT.

This clone was detected only once. The gene calls are TRBV15 and TRBJ2-7, with a possible D match to TRBD2 (6 bases). V was shortened by 3 bases and J by 0 bases, with 9 bases between the two germline ends. Germline-derived CDR1 and CDR2 are LNHNV and YYDKDF (reference sequence). The CDR3 contains 14 residues. The CDR3 loop reads CATSREGPSYEQYF. The CDR3 DNA sequence: TGTGCCACCAGCAGGGAGGGACCCTCCTACGAGCAGTACTTC.

The chain has TRBV30 and TRBJ1-4; D remains unclear. The V gene's germline CDR1 is GTSNPN and CDR2 SVGIG (reference sequence). The CDR3 covers 12 residues. The ends were cut back, 3 bases at V and 6 bases at J, with 8 bases in the middle. The CDR3 reads CAWSPPDEKLFF. The CDR3 bases are TGTGCCTGGAGCCCCCCGGATGAAAAACTGTTTTTT.

This clone was counted only a few times. This chain joins TRBV25-1 and TRBJ1-1, with D maybe TRBD1 (5 bases). V lost 9 bases, J lost 2 bases, and 13 bases lay in between. Germline V CDR1 and CDR2: MGHDK, SYGVNS. There are 13 residues in the CDR3. CDR3 DNA sequence: TGTGCCAGTACCAGGGCGGGAAACACTGAAGCTTTCTTT. It specifies CASTRAGNTEAFF.

Only a few counts were recorded for this clone. The rearrangement uses TRBV4-3 and TRBJ2-2; possible D gene TRBD1, 6 bases. The CDR3 is 15 amino acids. The germline V and J ends were trimmed by 4 bases and 0 bases, with 9 bases remaining between them. CDR1 and CDR2 from the germline V gene are LGHNA and YSLEER. CDR3 sequence reads: CASSRGHSNTGELFF. The CDR3 DNA reads as TGCGCCAGCAGCCGGGGACACTCGAACACCGGGGAGCTGTTTTTT.

V is TRBV6-1 and J is TRBJ2-1, with a possible D match to TRBD1 (6 bases). V was clipped by 6 bases and J by 9 bases, with 9 bases between them. The CDR3 has 11 amino acids. CDR1 and CDR2 (germline): MNHNS, SASEGT. CDR3 sequence reads: CASSRGFEQFF. CDR3 nucleotides: TGTGCCAGCAGCAGGGGATTTGAGCAGTTCTTC.

This clone has more than one count but fewer than ten. The chain employs TRBV7-9 and TRBJ2-7; D is undetermined. V lost 4 bases, J lost 0 bases, and 16 bases lay in between. The CDR3 runs to 16 residues. CDR1 is SEHNR, CDR2 FQNEAQ, per germline (reference sequence). The DNA for the CDR3 is TGTGCCAGCAGCTCCCAACAGAGATTTCTCTCCTACGAGCAGTACTTC. Its protein product is CASSSQQRFLSYEQYF. The complete variable domain, with remaining parts taken from reference TRBV7-9 and TRBJ2-7, reads DTGVSQNPRHKITKRGQNVTFRCDPISEHNRLYWYRQTLGQGPEFLTYFQNEAQLEKSRLLSDRFSAERPKGSFSTLEIQRTEQGDSAMYLCASSSQQRFLSYEQYFGPGTRLTVT.

This clone was detected only a few times. The chain recombines TRBV28 with TRBJ1-1, with 7 bases fitting TRBD1. CDR1 and CDR2 (germline): MDHEN, SYDVKM. Trimming at V came to 2 bases and at J to 3 bases, leaving 9 bases not matched to a gene. CDR3 length equals 16 residues. The CDR3 DNA follows: TGTGCCAGCAGTTTAGGTCGCAGGGGGACTTACACTGAAGCTTTCTTT. This gives the protein CASSLGRRGTYTEAFF.

This clone was counted only a few times. V is TRBV27 and J is TRBJ2-4; 7 nucleotides match TRBD2. V lost 6 bases and J lost 2; bases outside the gene matches: 7. Germline CDR1 MNHEY, CDR2 SMNVEV (reference sequence). CDR3 length equals 15 residues. As DNA, the CDR3 is TGTGCCAGCAGAGGGGCTAGCGGAACCAAAAACATTCAGTACTTC. Translating it yields CASRGASGTKNIQYF.

A word on this clone: The sample holds other DNA sequences that translate to the same CDR3. The CDR3 DNA is TGTGCCAGCAGTACTCCCGGGACAGGGAACACTGAAGCTTTCTTT. It encodes CASSTPGTGNTEAFF. This sequence joins TRBV28 and TRBJ1-1; TRBD1 matches at 8 bases. CDR1 is MDHEN, CDR2 SYDVKM, per germline. This CDR3 is built from 15 residues. J gave up 1 base and V 5 bases, and 6 bases lay outside the gene matches.

The gene calls are TRBV28 and TRBJ1-2, with 9 bases identical to TRBD1. CDR1 is MDHEN and CDR2 is SYDVKM in the germline V gene. The length of the CDR3 is 14 residues. With 5 bases clipped from V and 11 bases from J, the junction kept 12 bases outside the gene matches. The CDR3, as DNA: TGTGCCAGCAGTGAAAATTTCCGGGACAGGGTATACACCTTC. This translates into CASSENFRDRVYTF.

The genes are TRBV7-2 and TRBJ2-7; the D is unclear. With 1 base removed from V and 4 bases from J, the gap between germline ends came to 14 bases. The CDR3 sequence is 15 residues long. Germline V CDR1 and CDR2: SGHTA, FQGNSA. CDR3 sequence reads: CASSLDPSEVYEQYF. The CDR3 DNA reads as TGTGCCAGCAGCTTAGACCCAAGCGAGGTATACGAGCAGTACTTC.

V and J are TRBV7-2 and TRBJ2-1, with TRBD1 as a possible D gene (5 bases). There are 14 residues in the CDR3. The V end was cut by 6 bases, the J end by 5 bases, with 14 bases between. Per the germline V gene, CDR1 is SGHTA and CDR2 is FQGNSA. CDR3 protein: CASRKQRQNNEQFF. The CDR3 DNA sequence: TGTGCCAGCAGAAAACAGCGACAGAACAATGAGCAGTTCTTC. Using reference TRBV7-2 and TRBJ2-1 for the parts outside the CDR3, the full variable domain is GAGVSQSPSNKVTEKGKDVELRCDPISGHTALYWYRQSLGQGLEFLIYFQGNSAPDKSGLPSDRFSAERTGGSVSTLTIQRTQQEDSAVYLCASRKQRQNNEQFFGPGTRLTVL.

This clone came up a few times. The rearrangement joins TRBV19 to TRBJ2-5; tentatively, D is TRBD2 (5 bases). V shed 5 bases and J shed 2 bases, with 15 bases lying between them. The germline gives CDR1 LNHDA, CDR2 SQIVND (reference sequence). The CDR3 length is 15 residues. The CDR3 is CASSRIPGNQETQYF. The CDR3 nucleotides are TGTGCCAGTAGTCGGATCCCGGGGAATCAAGAGACCCAGTACTTC.

The chain employs TRBV7-3 and TRBJ2-1; the match to TRBD2 covers 9 bases. The CDR3 extends over 14 amino acids. V trimming: 5 bases; J trimming: 6 bases; junction bases outside the gene matches: 5. Germline V CDR1 and CDR2: SGHTA, FQGTGA. For the CDR3, the DNA is TGTGCCAGCAGCGAAGCGGGAGGTCTCAATGAGCAGTTCTTC. Translation: CASSEAGGLNEQFF.

This clone was detected many times. This chain uses TRBV29-1 with TRBJ1-1; 7 bases fit TRBD1. The CDR3 has 12 amino acids. Germline loops: CDR1 SQVTM, CDR2 ANQGSEA. The V gene end was trimmed by 7 bases and the J gene end by 1 base; junction bases not matched to a gene: 3. This CDR3 is CSGNRGNTEAFF. The CDR3, as DNA: TGCAGCGGGAACAGGGGGAACACTGAAGCTTTCTTT.